The clone carrying this T cell receptor (beta chain) was detected a few times. Its target is not known. These data originate in a study of vaccination effects on CD4 cells after COVID-19. Findings and caveats of the study: Late in the post-vaccination period, infection-induced and vaccine-induced clones underwent marked clonal contraction. Cross-reactivity with common cold coronaviruses was shown by only 1 of 255 vaccine-induced clones in healthy vaccinees.

In the ViraFEST assay, antigen-specific CD4+ clonotypes were identified by expansion after peptide-pool stimulation. Cells that had been cultured for 10 days were the source of isolated CD4+ T cells. Nobody among the vaccine recipients had prior SARS-CoV-2 infection (nucleocapsid antibodies were negative). The culture medium for over 1.5 million PBMC per well included roughly 9.2 IU/ml IL-2 and around 9.8 ug/ml peptides. On both days 3 and 7, half of the culture medium was replaced with IL-2 medium. Libraries were prepared by immunoSEQ multiplex PCR; TCRdb keeps only in-frame clonotypes and omits some of them. The sample lists 50,000 to 60,000 clones, approximately 70% occurring once. The sequence was obtained from a human donor who received a COVID-19 vaccine. Here the sequenced sample was CD4+ T cells from PBMCs cultured with SARS-CoV-2 spike peptides, taken before COVID-19 vaccination.

The CDR3 region has the DNA TGTGCCAGCAGCTTAGCGGGGAGAGTTAACAATGAGCAGTTCTTC. It codes for CASSLAGRVNNEQFF. The chain has TRBV7-9 and TRBJ2-1; D perhaps matches TRBD2 (5 bases). Germline CDR1 reads SEHNR; CDR2 reads FQNEAQ (reference sequence). This CDR3 is built from 15 residues. Trimming took 0 bases from V and 5 from J, leaving 11 bases between them.